This TCR beta chain was retrieved from a study of Ad26.COV2.S vaccination and SARS-CoV-2 variants (TCRdb year 2021). A note on the overall study: Donors in the vaccine arm were drawn from COV1001, a multicentre, randomized, double-blind, placebo-controlled phase I-IIa trial testing Ad26.COV2.S in healthy adults. Dosing of Ad26.COV2.S was intramuscular, at either 5x10^10 or 1x10^11 viral particles, delivered as one shot or as two shots spaced 56 days apart. TCRbeta repertoire sequencing served as the tool for gauging how specific and how broad the SARS-CoV-2-reactive T cell receptors were following Ad26.COV2.S vaccination. The TCR-sequenced set comprised around 32 samples: about 19 Ad26.COV2.S vaccine recipients, 5 placebo recipients and 8 SARS-CoV-2 convalescent individuals. Trial participants were randomized into five groups of five: low-dose or high-dose Ad26.COV2.S given once or twice, or placebo on both occasions. Investigators remained blinded to trial group allocation during experiments and outcome assessment. Beyond this particular receptor, the publication reports: Ad26.COV2.S recipients had higher spike-specific TCR breadth than placebo recipients (P = 0.0014). The authors noted that total T cell responses may have been underestimated by the TCR breadth and depth analyses. The study was not powered for comparison of responses between vaccine doses or regimens. After vaccination, substantial breadth of spike-specific CD8+ and CD4+ T cell responses was reported. Comparable non-spike TCR breadth was observed between vaccine and placebo recipients, consistent with only spike being contained in the vaccine.

With respect to this clone: Its antigen target is currently unknown. Within one base of it there is no much larger clone, and no base qualities were kept.

The label giving this sample's treatment or condition can be read as: about 20 received Ad26.COV2.S at low or high dose, single or two shots; roughly 5 received placebo; per-sample allocation not given. Repertoires of vaccine and placebo recipients were sequenced from samples collected on day 63 after the first injection. In Cohort 1b, about two dozen adults aged 18-55 years were enrolled at a single site in Boston, USA, between 29 July and 7 August 2020. Ad26.COV2.S consisted of a replication-incompetent adenovirus type 26 vector by which a prefusion-stabilized SARS-CoV-2 spike protein from the original Wuhan strain was expressed. The immunoSEQ Assay was the method used to sequence TCRbeta CDR3 regions. After extraction, genomic DNA underwent amplification by bias-controlled multiplex PCR, followed by high-throughput sequencing. Per the original workflow: To quantify the absolute abundance of every unique TCRbeta CDR3 region, sequences were collapsed and filtered. T cell fraction was estimated by normalization of TCRbeta template counts to usable DNA, with usable DNA being measured through amplification of reference genes present in all nucleated cells. Repertoire TCRs were annotated as SARS-CoV-2-specific by exact matching of V gene, CDR3 amino acid sequence and J gene to a known reactive TCR set. MIRA supplied the reference SARS-CoV-2 TCR set, which was filtered for enrichment in COVID-19-positive ImmuneCODE repertoires so that public or cross-reactive TCRs were removed. Based on the MIRA antigens, annotated TCRs were further analysed at the level of specific ORF or position within ORF. Breadth was defined as the number of annotated unique rearrangements divided by the total number of unique productive rearrangements, and depth was defined as the summed frequency of the annotated unique rearrangements. Two-sided Wilcoxon rank-sum tests were used to compare TCR breadth between groups. This is the immuneACCESS table as TCRdb keeps it, with only in-frame sequences that have V and J called. A part of the clones is gone; compared with another copy, unresolved V genes explain less than half, and the rest is unexplained. The V and J calls and clone size are taken from that table; D and trimming were inferred from the DNA. The sample table shows about 350,000 clones, and 80% to 90% are seen once. Of the sample, approximately 11% is held by the ten largest clones.

The source was peripheral blood, collected in a trial of Ad26.COV2.S vaccine versus placebo. The sequence was obtained from a person between 18 and 65 years old who received the Ad26.COV2.S COVID-19 vaccine or a placebo.

The CDR3 loop reads CAISESRGGGNTEAFF. In nucleotide form, the sequence is TGTGCCATCAGTGAGTCGAGGGGCGGCGGGAACACTGAAGCTTTCTTT. Recombination joined TRBV10-3 with TRBJ1-1; TRBD1 is possibly the D segment (5 matching bases). Reading the germline V gene gives CDR1 ENHRY and CDR2 SYGVKD. Measured from the cysteine to the phenylalanine, the CDR3 is 16 residues long. Only the CDR3 portion is preserved as DNA: 48 bases, with reading frame beginning at the first base. At the junction V is shortened by 0 bases and J by 1 base, with 12 bases in between.